The next 23 T cell receptor beta chains were all read from a single sample in a study of blood T cell repertoires in COVID-19. Assay: immunoSEQ multiplex PCR; the TCRdb copy retains only in-frame clones and omits some. The table has 150,000 to 200,000 clones, about 87% seen once. The sample comprised peripheral blood. These receptors were collected from a woman in her fifties or sixties who had recovered from COVID-19.

The chain has TRBV30 and TRBJ1-1; TRBD1 is a possible D gene (5 bases). Germline V gene data show CDR1 as GTSNPN and CDR2 as SVGIG (reference sequence). The CDR3 is 14 amino acids. V was pared by 2 bases and J by 1 base, with 11 bases between. The DNA of the CDR3 is TGTGCCTGGAGTCACCAGGGCGGGAACACTGAAGCTTTCTTT. Its translation is CAWSHQGGNTEAFF.

This CDR3 reads CASSLIGRLLNTEAFF. The CDR3 region has the DNA TGTGCCAGCAGCCTGATTGGGCGCCTTTTGAACACTGAAGCTTTCTTT. The rearrangement joins TRBV2 to TRBJ1-1; D is unresolved. The CDR3 loop spans 16 amino acids. V shed 6 bases and J shed 0 bases, with 17 bases lying between them. Germline-derived CDR1 and CDR2 are SNHLY and FYNNEI.

J is TRBJ1-2 and V is TRBV4-2; D gene unclear. V was trimmed by 0 bases and J by 8 bases, leaving 13 bases between them. CDR1 and CDR2 from the germline V gene are LGHNA and YNFKEQ. CDR3 length equals 14 residues. The CDR3: CASSQDRSSVGYTF. The DNA for the CDR3 is TGTGCCAGCAGCCAAGATCGGTCCTCCGTGGGCTACACCTTC.

This chain connects TRBV19 to TRBJ1-4; D call uncertain. Germline V CDR1 and CDR2: LNHDA, SQIVND (reference sequence). Between the trimmed V and J ends, which lost 4 bases and 0 bases, there was a span of 9 bases. The CDR3 loop spans 15 amino acids. The CDR3 region is CASSTQLATNEKLFF. CDR3 sequence (DNA): TGTGCCAGTAGTACTCAGTTGGCAACTAATGAAAAACTGTTTTTT.

The chain has TRBV5-1 and TRBJ2-7, with 12 bases identical to TRBD1. This CDR3 contains 15 residues. Losses at the gene ends were 2 bases for V and 5 bases for J; bases not matched to a gene: 5. Germline V lookup: CDR1 SGHRS, CDR2 YFSETQ. As DNA, the CDR3 is TGCGCCAGCAGCTTATCGGGACAGGGGGCTAACGAGCAGTACTTC. It yields the protein CASSLSGQGANEQYF.

The chain couples TRBV7-9 to TRBJ2-5; weak D call: TRBD2 (6 bases). Per the germline V gene, CDR1 is SEHNR and CDR2 is FQNEAQ (reference sequence). V was trimmed by 0 bases and J by 7 bases, leaving 18 bases between them. CDR3 length: 16 amino acids. CDR3 in amino acids: CASSLARAAAGGTQYF. The CDR3 nucleotides read TGTGCCAGCAGCTTAGCAAGGGCAGCGGCCGGGGGGACCCAGTACTTC.

The chain joins TRBV4-2 to TRBJ1-2; TRBD1 matches 8 bases. After removal of 4 bases from V and 4 bases from J, the junction contained 11 bases not matched to a gene. Germline V gene data show CDR1 as LGHNA and CDR2 as YNFKEQ. This CDR3 contains 16 residues. Here the CDR3 DNA reads TGTGCCAGCAGCCCCCAAGGCGGGACAGGCCTCTATGGCTACACCTTC. This sequence encodes CASSPQGGTGLYGYTF.

The V and J genes are TRBV7-3 and TRBJ2-2, with D tentatively TRBD1 (6 bases). Trimming left V 6 bases short and J 5 bases short, with 13 bases between. The CDR3 contains 14 residues. Per the germline V gene, CDR1 is SGHTA and CDR2 is FQGTGA. The CDR3 loop reads CASSPTQGTGELFF. In DNA form, the CDR3 reads TGTGCCAGCAGTCCAACACAGGGAACCGGGGAGCTGTTTTTT. Full variable domain (outside the CDR3, taken from reference TRBV7-3 and TRBJ2-2): GAGVSQTPSNKVTEKGKYVELRCDPISGHTALYWYRQSLGQGPEFLIYFQGTGAADDSGLPNDRFFAVRPEGSVSTLKIQRTERGDSAVYLCASSPTQGTGELFFGEGSRLTVL.

The DNA of the CDR3 is TGCGCCAGCCACAGGGGCACTGAAGCTTTCTTT. Residues: CASHRGTEAFF. The chain links TRBV5-1 to TRBJ1-1; 7 positions agree with TRBD1. The germline gives CDR1 SGHRS, CDR2 YFSETQ. V shed 7 bases, J shed 4 bases, and the junction held 1 base outside the gene matches. The CDR3 is made up of 11 amino acids.

This clone was detected once. The chain carries TRBV28 and TRBJ2-2; 8 bases match TRBD2. The V gene end was trimmed by 2 bases and the J gene end by 4 bases; junction bases not matched to a gene: 3. From germline, CDR1 is MDHEN and CDR2 SYDVKM. The CDR3 is made up of 15 amino acids. The CDR3 DNA reads as TGTGCCAGCAGTTTAGCTAGCGGGTTCACCGGGGAGCTGTTTTTT. Its translation is CASSLASGFTGELFF.

CDR3 region: CASSSSSAYEQYF. As DNA, the CDR3 is TGTGCCAGCAGCTCGAGTTCCGCCTACGAGCAGTACTTC. The rearrangement links TRBV5-5 to TRBJ2-7, with no clear D. Trimming left V 3 bases short and J 2 bases short, with 9 bases between. There are 13 residues in the CDR3. Germline CDR1 reads SGHKS; CDR2 reads YYEKEE (reference sequence).

V and J are TRBV7-9 and TRBJ2-5; 14 positions match TRBD2. This CDR3 comprises 19 residues. CDR1 and CDR2 (germline): SEHNR, FQNEAQ (reference sequence). Trimming removed 3 bases from V and 3 bases from J; junction bases left unmatched: 12. As DNA, the CDR3 is TGTGCCAGCAGCTTCCCCCGGGGGACTAGCGGGGGTAGGGAAGAGACCCAGTACTTC. Its protein is CASSFPRGTSGGREETQYF.

This chain uses TRBV4-1 with TRBJ2-7; 9 bases line up with TRBD1. The germline V gene encodes CDR1 MGHRA and CDR2 YSYEKL. CDR3 size: 16 residues. V was pared by 3 bases and J by 2 bases, with 8 bases of the junction left unmatched. The CDR3 DNA follows: TGCGCCAGCAGCCACTACATTAGACAGGGGGCCTACGAGCAGTACTTC. This translates into CASSHYIRQGAYEQYF.

The chain employs TRBV6-5 and TRBJ2-1, with TRBD2 matching over 12 bases. This CDR3 has 15 residues. V was clipped by 4 bases and J by 5 bases; unmatched bases: 3. The germline V gene has CDR1 MNHEY and CDR2 SVGAGI. This chain's CDR3 is CASSSLAGGNNEQFF. The CDR3 coding sequence is TGTGCCAGCAGTTCCCTAGCGGGGGGGAACAATGAGCAGTTCTTC.

The count of this clone is one. The V gene is TRBV6-5, the J gene TRBJ1-5; TRBD1 is a possible D gene (6 bases). CDR3 size: 15 residues. Germline lookup yields CDR1 MNHEY and CDR2 SVGAGI. V lost 4 bases, J lost 5 bases, and 15 bases lay in between. The CDR3 is CASSLNRDTDQPQHF. CDR3 sequence (DNA): TGTGCCAGCAGTTTAAACCGGGACACGGATCAGCCCCAGCATTTT.

The CDR3 DNA follows: TGTGCCAGCAGCTCACGTGAAAGTCCCCGGCGGGGAGATACGCAGTATTTT. Translating it yields CASSSRESPRRGDTQYF. The rearrangement joins TRBV5-4 to TRBJ2-3; tentative D call: TRBD2 (6 bases). The CDR3 totals 17 residues. Trimming shortened V by 3 bases and J by 5 bases, and 22 bases separated the two germline ends. Germline V gene data show CDR1 as SGHNT and CDR2 as YYREEE (reference sequence).

This clone has a single count. The gene calls are TRBV3-1 (or the pseudogene TRBV3-2) and TRBJ2-2; 9 nucleotides match TRBD2. V lost 6 bases, J lost 6 bases, and 5 bases stayed unmatched. CDR3 length equals 14 residues. Germline V lookup: CDR1 LGHDT, CDR2 YNNKEL (reference sequence). The CDR3 loop reads CASSPGLASGELFF. The CDR3 nucleotides are TGTGCCAGCAGTCCGGGACTAGCTTCCGGGGAGCTGTTTTTT.

This chain links TRBV11-2 with TRBJ1-2, with a possible D match to TRBD1 (5 bases). Germline values: CDR1 SGHAT, CDR2 FQNNGV. V was pared by 5 bases and J by 2 bases, with 15 bases between. The CDR3 length is 15 residues. The CDR3 DNA sequence: TGTGCCAGCAGCGGCCTGGCGGGGGAGAACTATGGCTACACCTTC. It translates to CASSGLAGENYGYTF.

This chain uses TRBV7-6 with TRBJ2-7; TRBD1 matches at 9 bases. The trim removed 5 bases at V and 4 bases at J, leaving 9 bases unmatched. The CDR3 is 15 amino acids. The germline V gene encodes CDR1 SGHVS and CDR2 FNYEAQ. For the CDR3, the DNA is TGTGCCAGCAGCCCTGGACAGGGGCTATTTTACGAGCAGTACTTC. Protein product: CASSPGQGLFYEQYF.

The CDR3 coding sequence is TGCGCCAGCAGCTTGGTGGGACAGGGGGAGGAGACCCAGTACTTC. It specifies CASSLVGQGEETQYF. The rearrangement joins TRBV5-1 to TRBJ2-5, with 11 bases fitting TRBD1. The CDR3 totals 15 residues. With 0 bases clipped from V and 5 bases from J, the junction kept 3 bases outside the gene matches. Germline V lookup: CDR1 SGHRS, CDR2 YFSETQ.

As for this clone: The sample has other DNA sequences that encode this CDR3 too. The chain combines TRBV5-1 with TRBJ1-6; 8 positions match TRBD1. The V gene end was trimmed by 2 bases and the J gene end by 5 bases; junction bases not matched to a gene: 3. CDR1 is SGHRS and CDR2 is YFSETQ in the germline V gene. The CDR3 has 15 residues. This CDR3 reads CASSLRTGNNSPLHF. The CDR3 DNA follows: TGCGCCAGCAGCTTACGGACAGGGAATAATTCACCCCTCCACTTT.

The chain combines TRBV2 with TRBJ2-6, with D possibly TRBD2 on 5 matching bases. Germline V gives CDR1 SNHLY, CDR2 FYNNEI. V gave up 5 bases and J gave up 2 bases, with 13 bases separating them. CDR3 length equals 16 residues. For the CDR3, the DNA is TGTGCCAGCAGTTTGGCCCTCGGGGCTGGGGCCAACGTCCTGACTTTC. It encodes CASSLALGAGANVLTF.

V and J are TRBV7-2 and TRBJ1-6; D unresolved. The CDR3 is 11 residues long. Trimming took off 6 bases at V and 8 bases at J, with 5 bases between the two ends. Per germline, CDR1 SGHTA and CDR2 FQGNSA. CDR3 protein: CASSRDSPLHF. DNA for the CDR3: TGTGCCAGCAGTCGAGATTCACCCCTCCACTTT. The full variable domain, completed using reference TRBV7-2 and TRBJ1-6, is GAGVSQSPSNKVTEKGKDVELRCDPISGHTALYWYRQSLGQGLEFLIYFQGNSAPDKSGLPSDRFSAERTGGSVSTLTIQRTQQEDSAVYLCASSRDSPLHFGNGTRLTVT.